This T cell receptor (beta chain) is drawn from a study of shared clonotypes between healthy human individuals. The CDR3 has 17 amino acids. CDR1 and CDR2 (germline): LGHNA, YNFKEQ. The V and J ends lost 0 bases and 4 bases, in that order; junction bases with no gene match: 7. The sequencing of unsorted PBMC DNA took place on ten immunoSEQ deep assay plates. Clones were sequenced by immunoSEQ multiplex PCR, and TCRdb holds only the in-frame ones, with some missing. Here the sample spans around 530,000 clones, around three quarters being singletons. V gene TRBV4-2 combines with J gene TRBJ1-4; 8 bases map to TRBD1. The receptor comes from a woman in her 40s in good health. Some clones in this sample may be carry-over from other donors' samples. The sample comprised PBMCs. The CDR3 coding sequence is TGTGCCAGCAGCCAAGAGAGGCAGGGGGCGGGTAATGAAAAACTGTTTTTT. This gives the protein CASSQERQGAGNEKLFF.